The next 30 T cell receptor beta chains were all read from a single sample in a study of blood T cell repertoires in COVID-19. The method was immunoSEQ multiplex PCR; TCRdb's version includes in-frame clones alone and lacks a portion of them. The data contain fewer than 70,000 clones, around 90% of them singletons. Sample: peripheral blood. Receptors were obtained from a woman of 80 years or more with active COVID-19.

The V call is TRBV28, the J call TRBJ2-1; 12 nucleotides match TRBD1. This CDR3 has 14 residues. The germline CDR1 and CDR2 sequences are MDHEN and SYDVKM. The trim removed 6 bases at V and 9 bases at J, leaving 6 bases unmatched. DNA of the CDR3: TGTGCCAGCAGCCGCCCGGGACAGGGGGCTGAGCAGTTCTTC. Translating gives CASSRPGQGAEQFF. The full variable domain, with the rest looked up from reference TRBV28 and TRBJ2-1, is DVKVTQSSRYLVKRTGEKVFLECVQDMDHENMFWYRQDPGLGLRLIYFSYDVKMKEKGDIPEGYSVSREKKERFSLILESASTNQTSMYLCASSRPGQGAEQFFGPGTRLTVL.

This chain uses TRBV10-3 with TRBJ2-3; 9 bases match TRBD2. With 2 bases clipped from V and 2 bases from J, the junction kept 2 bases outside the gene matches. This CDR3 is built from 15 residues. Germline loops: CDR1 ENHRY, CDR2 SYGVKD. This CDR3 reads CAISERLAATDTQYF. Written as DNA, the CDR3 is TGTGCCATCAGTGAGAGACTAGCGGCCACAGATACGCAGTATTTT.

The chain joins TRBV7-6 to TRBJ2-5; 7 bases are a match to TRBD1. Germline CDR1 reads SGHVS; CDR2 reads FNYEAQ. The junction had 23 bases not matched to a gene; V was cut back by 5 bases and J by 2 bases. The CDR3 totals 20 residues. As DNA, the CDR3 is TGTGCCAGCAGCCCCTTAGTTGCGGAACAGGGGATCACTTGGCAAGAGACCCAGTACTTC. It specifies CASSPLVAEQGITWQETQYF.

J is TRBJ1-2 and V is TRBV3-1 (or the pseudogene TRBV3-2); TRBD1 matches 7 bases. Germline V CDR1 and CDR2: LGHDT, YNNKEL (reference sequence). CDR3 length equals 14 residues. V gave up 1 base and J gave up 6 bases; unmatched junction bases: 5. CDR3 in amino acids: CASSQGGGTDGYTF. The DNA of the CDR3 is TGTGCCAGCAGCCAAGGAGGAGGGACAGATGGCTACACCTTC.

This sequence joins TRBV3-1 (or the pseudogene TRBV3-2) and TRBJ1-3; D is uncertain. Germline V gives CDR1 LGHDT, CDR2 YNNKEL (reference sequence). The CDR3 is 14 amino acids. Trimming cost V 0 bases and J 8 bases, with 11 bases left between them. The CDR3 sequence is CASSQDASTDTIYF. In DNA form, the CDR3 reads TGTGCCAGCAGCCAAGATGCCAGTACAGACACCATATATTTT.

This chain connects TRBV5-4 to TRBJ1-6; 9 positions match TRBD1. The CDR3 is made up of 17 amino acids. Germline V CDR1 and CDR2: SGHNT, YYREEE (reference sequence). The trim removed 3 bases at V and 5 bases at J, leaving 9 bases unmatched. The CDR3 spells CASSSVPGQGNNSPLHF. CDR3 nucleotides: TGTGCCAGCAGCTCCGTCCCGGGACAGGGAAATAATTCACCCCTCCACTTT.

This clone occurred once. The chain carries TRBV9 and TRBJ2-7; a weak D match, TRBD1 (6 bases). Trimming removed 4 bases at V and 5 bases at J, with 16 bases between. Germline V gene data show CDR1 as SGDLS and CDR2 as YYNGEE. This CDR3 region has 14 residues. The chain's CDR3 is CASSFETGTDEQYF. CDR3 coding DNA: TGTGCCAGCAGCTTCGAGACAGGTACCGACGAGCAGTACTTC.

The CDR3 DNA reads as TGCGCCAGCAGCGGCACCGGGACAGGGGGACGGGAGACCCAGTACTTC. Translating gives CASSGTGTGGRETQYF. The rearrangement joins TRBV5-1 to TRBJ2-5, with 11 bases lining up with TRBD1. The CDR3 spans 16 residues. CDR1 is SGHRS and CDR2 is YFSETQ in the germline V gene. V gave up 4 bases and J gave up 5 bases; unmatched junction bases: 10.

This clone has a single count. The CDR3 DNA reads TGTGCCAGCAGCTTAGCGGCGGGGGGAGGGTCTGGGGCCAACGTCCTGACTTTC. Encoded protein: CASSLAAGGGSGANVLTF. V gene TRBV7-6 combines with J gene TRBJ2-6; 8 positions agree with TRBD2. V shed 0 bases and J 1 base; nucleotides not matched to a gene: 5. The CDR3 has 18 residues. From germline, CDR1 is SGHVS and CDR2 FNYEAQ.

This chain joins TRBV6-5 and TRBJ1-6, with D hard to call. The V gene's germline CDR1 is MNHEY and CDR2 SVGAGI. V was shortened by 6 bases and J by 10 bases, with 16 bases between the two germline ends. This CDR3 has 14 residues. The DNA of the CDR3 is TGTGCCAGCAGGTCTCCGGGGAGGGTGTCACCCCTCCACTTT. This translates into CASRSPGRVSPLHF.

The V and J genes are TRBV5-4 and TRBJ2-3; 9 bases line up with TRBD2. V shed 0 bases and J 6 bases; nucleotides not matched to a gene: 5. This CDR3 spans 15 amino acids. Germline V gene data show CDR1 as SGHNT and CDR2 as YYREEE (reference sequence). CDR3 bases: TGTGCCAGCAGCTTGGCGGCGGGGGGGGCCGATACGCAGTATTTT. Amino acid sequence: CASSLAAGGADTQYF.

This rearrangement joins TRBV7-2 to TRBJ1-1; D is possibly TRBD1 (6 bases). CDR3 size: 15 residues. Per germline, CDR1 SGHTA and CDR2 FQGNSA. Trimming shortened V by 4 bases and J by 1 base, and 13 bases separated the two germline ends. CDR3 coding DNA: TGTGCCAGCAGCTCCGGGGGGCCTCGGAACACTGAAGCTTTCTTT. It codes for CASSSGGPRNTEAFF.

J is TRBJ2-2 and V is TRBV7-9, with unresolved D. This CDR3 has 13 residues. CDR1 SEHNR and CDR2 FQNEAQ come from the germline V gene (reference sequence). V lost 0 bases and J 4 bases, leaving 3 bases between the germline ends. CDR3 in DNA: TGTGCCAGCAGCTTAGCGAGCACCGGGGAGCTGTTTTTT. Translating it yields CASSLASTGELFF.

The chain combines TRBV19 with TRBJ2-2, with D possibly being TRBD1 (5 bases). Trimming pared 3 bases from V and 2 bases from J, leaving 25 bases between. CDR1 and CDR2 (germline): LNHDA, SQIVND (reference sequence). The CDR3 loop spans 20 amino acids. The CDR3 DNA sequence: TGTGCCAGTAGTATGGACGCGCAAGGGGCCGCAGGTCCCAACACCGGGGAGCTGTTTTTT. It is translated as CASSMDAQGAAGPNTGELFF.

The chain carries TRBV5-1 and TRBJ2-2; the D gene is possibly TRBD2 (5 bases). The CDR3 runs to 16 residues. Per germline, CDR1 SGHRS and CDR2 YFSETQ. Trimming cost V 4 bases and J 3 bases, with 16 bases left between them. The chain's CDR3 is CASSPIQTGYTGELFF. The CDR3 DNA sequence: TGCGCCAGCAGCCCAATACAAACGGGGTACACCGGGGAGCTGTTTTTT. Full variable domain (outside the CDR3, taken from reference TRBV5-1 and TRBJ2-2): KAGVTQTPRYLIKTRGQQVTLSCSPISGHRSVSWYQQTPGQGLQFLFEYFSETQRNKGNFPGRFSGRQFSNSRSEMNVSTLELGDSALYLCASSPIQTGYTGELFFGEGSRLTVL.

This sequence joins TRBV11-2 and TRBJ2-5; 12 nucleotides align to TRBD1. V shed 7 bases and J 5 bases; nucleotides not matched to a gene: 8. Germline V gene sequence: CDR1 SGHAT, CDR2 FQNNGV. This CDR3 region has 15 residues. CDR3 amino acids: CASTPRDRGRETQYF. DNA of the CDR3: TGTGCCAGCACCCCCCGGGACAGGGGGCGGGAGACCCAGTACTTC.

The chain's CDR3 is CASSSQGISTDTQYF. The CDR3 bases are TGTGCCAGCAGTTCCCAGGGGATTAGCACAGATACGCAGTATTTT. J is TRBJ2-3 and V is TRBV28, with a tentative D call TRBD1 (6 bases). Germline CDR1 reads MDHEN; CDR2 reads SYDVKM. The CDR3 length is 15 residues. V was trimmed by 4 bases and J by 0 bases, leaving 11 bases between them.

The chain has TRBV28 and TRBJ2-1; the match to TRBD2 covers 9 bases. V was clipped by 6 bases and J by 2 bases; unmatched bases: 2. Germline V gene lookup returns CDR1 MDHEN and CDR2 SYDVKM. This CDR3 comprises 14 residues. CDR3 DNA sequence: TGTGCCAGCAGAATAGCGGGAGCCTACAATGAGCAGTTCTTC. Protein product: CASRIAGAYNEQFF.

This clone came up once. This sequence joins TRBV6-6 and TRBJ2-1, with 8 nucleotides matching TRBD2. CDR3 length: 15 residues. The ends lost 6 bases at V and 7 bases at J; junction bases unmatched: 11. In germline, CDR1 is MNHNY, CDR2 SVGAGI (reference sequence). In DNA form, the CDR3 reads TGTGCCAGCAGCCGCCCAGCGGGAGATGTTAATGAGCAGTTCTTC. It yields the protein CASSRPAGDVNEQFF.

This rearrangement joins TRBV6-6 to TRBJ1-4; D uncertain. Germline lookup yields CDR1 MNHNY and CDR2 SVGAGI (reference sequence). Deletions cut 5 bases from V and 0 bases from J, with 16 bases between. The CDR3 is 17 amino acids. CDR3: CASSPWRGPSTNEKLFF. CDR3 in DNA: TGTGCCAGCAGTCCATGGAGAGGGCCATCAACTAATGAAAAACTGTTTTTT.

The chain couples TRBV4-2 to TRBJ2-5, with 7 positions matching TRBD2. This CDR3 is 15 amino acids long. Germline V gene data show CDR1 as LGHNA and CDR2 as YNFKEQ. V gave up 5 bases and J gave up 4 bases; unmatched junction bases: 10. In DNA, the CDR3 is TGTGCCAGCAGCTCATCGACTAGCCCGGGAGAGACCCAGTACTTC. This encodes CASSSSTSPGETQYF.

The gene calls are TRBV28 and TRBJ1-1; D ambiguous. The CDR3 spans 14 residues. Trimming took 2 bases from V and 0 from J, leaving 7 bases between them. CDR1 is MDHEN, CDR2 SYDVKM, per germline. The CDR3 sequence: CASSLTGMNTEAFF. CDR3 in DNA: TGTGCCAGCAGTTTAACGGGGATGAACACTGAAGCTTTCTTT. The entire variable domain, with the rest obtained from reference TRBV28 and TRBJ1-1, is as follows: DVKVTQSSRYLVKRTGEKVFLECVQDMDHENMFWYRQDPGLGLRLIYFSYDVKMKEKGDIPEGYSVSREKKERFSLILESASTNQTSMYLCASSLTGMNTEAFFGQGTRLTVV.

The rearrangement uses TRBV10-3 and TRBJ2-3; 10 positions match TRBD2. Germline-derived CDR1 and CDR2 are ENHRY and SYGVKD. With 6 bases clipped from V and 1 base from J, the junction kept 4 bases outside the gene matches. The CDR3 runs 15 residues. This chain's CDR3 is CAISKAGGGTDTQYF. Written as DNA, the CDR3 is TGTGCCATCAGCAAAGCGGGGGGGGGCACAGATACGCAGTATTTT.

This clone was counted a few times. The gene calls are TRBV14 and TRBJ2-7, with D unresolved. The germline V gene encodes CDR1 SGHDN and CDR2 FVKESK. This CDR3 spans 13 amino acids. With 6 bases removed from V and 0 bases from J, the gap between germline ends came to 9 bases. The CDR3 DNA follows: TGTGCCAGCAGTCTTACAGACTCCTACGAGCAGTACTTC. Protein sequence: CASSLTDSYEQYF.

The sample holds a few counts of this clone. The gene calls are TRBV9 and TRBJ2-3; 7 bases match TRBD2. The CDR3 has 17 amino acids. Germline values: CDR1 SGDLS, CDR2 YYNGEE. Losses at the gene ends were 4 bases for V and 0 bases for J; bases not matched to a gene: 11. The CDR3 DNA reads as TGTGCCAGCAGCCCCCGCGACGCGGGGGTGAGCACAGATACGCAGTATTTT. Translation gives CASSPRDAGVSTDTQYF.

This clone has a single count. The chain combines TRBV2 with TRBJ2-5; possible D gene TRBD1, 6 bases. V was shortened by 3 bases and J by 2 bases, with 16 bases between the two germline ends. CDR3 length: 16 residues. From germline, CDR1 is SNHLY and CDR2 FYNNEI. The CDR3 region is CASSDPSTGAQETQYF. The CDR3 coding sequence is TGTGCCAGCAGTGATCCGTCGACAGGTGCGCAAGAGACCCAGTACTTC.

This clone showed up just once. The gene calls are TRBV6-5 and TRBJ1-6, with a possible D match to TRBD1 (5 bases). The CDR3 is made up of 15 amino acids. Trimming took 6 bases from V and 0 from J, leaving 9 bases between them. Germline V lookup: CDR1 MNHEY, CDR2 SVGAGI. CDR3 residues: CASRDDSSYNSPLHF. CDR3 DNA: TGTGCCAGCAGGGACGACAGCTCCTATAATTCACCCCTCCACTTT.

The chain uses TRBV5-1 and TRBJ2-7; D might be TRBD2 (6 bases). Germline loops: CDR1 SGHRS, CDR2 YFSETQ. There are 14 residues in the CDR3. V was shortened by 0 bases and J by 2 bases, with 9 bases between the two germline ends. The CDR3 DNA reads TGCGCCAGCAGCTTGGGAGGAGGGACCTACGAGCAGTACTTC. Protein product: CASSLGGGTYEQYF.

V usage is TRBV25-1 and J usage is TRBJ2-1; 8 nucleotides line up with TRBD2. V shed 3 bases and J 12 bases; nucleotides not matched to a gene: 10. CDR3 length: 14 residues. The germline V gene has CDR1 MGHDK and CDR2 SYGVNS. The CDR3 DNA follows: TGTGCCAGCAGTGATCTGGCGGGGGGAGTCGGGCAGTTCTTC. Protein: CASSDLAGGVGQFF.

This clone has just one count. The V call is TRBV4-1, the J call TRBJ2-1; TRBD2 agrees at 7 bases. The CDR3 spans 16 residues. Germline CDR1 is MGHRA and CDR2 is YSYEKL. J gave up 2 bases and V 1 base, and 5 bases lay outside the gene matches. CDR3 loop: CASSQASGTPYNEQFF. The CDR3 nucleotides are TGCGCCAGCAGCCAAGCCAGCGGGACTCCCTACAATGAGCAGTTCTTC.